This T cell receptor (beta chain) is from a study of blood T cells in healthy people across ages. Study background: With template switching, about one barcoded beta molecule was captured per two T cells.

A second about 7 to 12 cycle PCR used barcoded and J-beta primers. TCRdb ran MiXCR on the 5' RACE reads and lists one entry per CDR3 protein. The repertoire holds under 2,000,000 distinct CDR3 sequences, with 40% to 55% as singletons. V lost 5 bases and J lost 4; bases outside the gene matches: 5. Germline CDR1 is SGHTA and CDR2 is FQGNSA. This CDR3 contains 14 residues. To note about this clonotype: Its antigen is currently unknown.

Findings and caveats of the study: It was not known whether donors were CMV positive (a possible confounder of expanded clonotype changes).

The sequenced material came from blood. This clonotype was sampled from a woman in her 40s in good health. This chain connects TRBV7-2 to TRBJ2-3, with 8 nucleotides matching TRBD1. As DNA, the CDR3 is TGTGCCAGCAGCCTTATACAGGGGGCAGATACGCAGTATTTT. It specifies CASSLIQGADTQYF.